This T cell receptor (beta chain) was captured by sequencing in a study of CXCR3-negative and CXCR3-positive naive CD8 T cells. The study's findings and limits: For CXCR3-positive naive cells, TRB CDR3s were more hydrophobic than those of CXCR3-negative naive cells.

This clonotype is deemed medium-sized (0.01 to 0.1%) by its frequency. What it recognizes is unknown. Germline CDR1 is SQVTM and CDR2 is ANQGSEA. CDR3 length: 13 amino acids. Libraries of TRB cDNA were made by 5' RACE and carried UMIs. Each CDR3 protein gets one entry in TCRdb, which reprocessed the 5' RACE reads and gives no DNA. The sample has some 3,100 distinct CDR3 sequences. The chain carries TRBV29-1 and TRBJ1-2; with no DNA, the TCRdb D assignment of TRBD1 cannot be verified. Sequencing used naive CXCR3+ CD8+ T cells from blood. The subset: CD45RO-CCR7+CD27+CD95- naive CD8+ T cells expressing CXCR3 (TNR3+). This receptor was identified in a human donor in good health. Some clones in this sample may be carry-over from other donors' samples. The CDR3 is CSGRDKLNYGYTF.